These T cell receptor beta chains were read from a single sample in a study of blood T cell repertoires in COVID-19. The protocol was immunoSEQ multiplex PCR, while the TCRdb copy is restricted to in-frame clones and leaves out a portion. Among roughly 120,000 clones listed, approximately 85% were seen once. Sequencing used peripheral blood. The receptor source for this set is a human donor in a cohort sampled during active COVID-19. CDR3s include the opening cysteine and the closing phenylalanine or tryptophan. The order of the fields is V gene, J gene, clone size, D gene, CDR3 protein, CDR3 DNA. A D gene is named only where the DNA matches it firmly. The listing skips clone size in some rows; elsewhere it reads once, few, many or a size class.

TRBV7-2,TRBJ2-1,-,TRBD2,CASSPYQRGRDEQFF,TGTGCCAGCAGCCCCTACCAGCGGGGCAGGGATGAGCAGTTCTTC
TRBV5-1,TRBJ2-2,-,-,CASSAQRNLHGELFF,TGCGCCAGCAGCGCCCAGCGGAATCTACACGGGGAGCTGTTTTTT
TRBV19,TRBJ1-5,-,TRBD1,CASWTGWGNQPQHF,TGTGCCAGTTGGACAGGGTGGGGCAATCAGCCCCAGCATTTT
TRBV7-8,TRBJ1-2,-,-,CASSAAKWSAEAHLNYGYTF,TGTGCCAGCAGCGCCGCGAAGTGGTCCGCGGAAGCTCACCTTAACTATGGCTACACCTTC
TRBV7-7,TRBJ2-1,few,-,CASSLDGGLNEQFF,TGTGCCAGCAGCTTGGATGGAGGATTGAATGAGCAGTTCTTC
TRBV7-9,TRBJ2-5,few,TRBD1,CASSLWDRGLGETQYF,TGTGCCAGCAGCTTATGGGACAGGGGGCTGGGGGAGACCCAGTACTTC
TRBV7-9,TRBJ2-1,-,TRBD2,CASSPSGTSGRLQEQFF,TGTGCCAGCAGCCCCAGTGGGACTAGCGGGAGACTGCAAGAGCAGTTCTTC
TRBV19,TRBJ2-1,-,-,CASSISHSYNEQFF,TGTGCCAGTAGTATAAGCCACTCCTACAATGAGCAGTTCTTC
TRBV3-1/TRBV3-2,TRBJ2-1,-,-,CASSPAYNEQFF,TGTGCCAGCTCCCCGGCCTACAATGAGCAGTTCTTC
TRBV5-1,TRBJ2-1,-,TRBD1,CASSPGTGILNEQFF,TGCGCCAGTTCGCCCGGGACAGGGATCCTCAATGAGCAGTTCTTC
TRBV7-9,TRBJ1-5,-,TRBD1,CASSFGTGFNQPQHF,TGTGCCAGCAGCTTCGGGACAGGCTTCAATCAGCCCCAGCATTTT
TRBV12-5,TRBJ2-3,-,TRBD1,CASGLDRGGDTQYF,TGTGCTAGTGGCCTAGACAGGGGAGGCGATACGCAGTATTTT
TRBV5-1,TRBJ2-1,-,-,CASSLVRREQFF,TGCGCCAGCAGCCTAGTCCGGAGGGAGCAGTTCTTC
TRBV12-2,TRBJ2-3,-,-,CASRLGLAPTDTQYF,TGTGCAAGTCGCTTGGGTCTAGCACCTACAGATACGCAGTATTTT
TRBV29-1,TRBJ2-6,-,-,CSVEPGSGANVLTF,TGCAGCGTTGAGCCGGGGTCTGGGGCCAACGTCCTGACTTTC
TRBV6-4,TRBJ2-3,once,-,CASSDYGGGLPDTQYF,TGTGCCAGCAGTGACTACGGTGGGGGGTTACCAGATACGCAGTATTTT
TRBV20-1,TRBJ2-7,-,-,CSAKRSYEQYF,TGCAGTGCTAAGAGGTCCTACGAGCAGTACTTC
TRBV7-2,TRBJ2-3,once,TRBD2,CASSLLAGAGTDTQYF,TGTGCCAGCAGCTTACTAGCGGGGGCCGGCACAGATACGCAGTATTTT
TRBV4-1,TRBJ1-4,-,-,CASSLGGTNEKLFF,TGCGCCAGCAGCCTGGGAGGGACTAATGAAAAACTGTTTTTT
TRBV30,TRBJ2-7,-,TRBD1,CAWSRGTGGYEQYF,TGTGCCTGGAGTCGGGGGACAGGGGGCTACGAGCAGTACTTC
TRBV7-9,TRBJ1-5,once,TRBD1,CASSPGTGSNQPQHF,TGTGCCAGCAGCCCGGGGACAGGATCGAATCAGCCCCAGCATTTT
TRBV29-1,TRBJ2-7,once,TRBD2,CSFLTSGFPYEQYF,TGCAGCTTCCTGACTAGCGGATTTCCCTACGAGCAGTACTTC
TRBV9,TRBJ1-1,-,-,CASSPTVRVDDTEAFF,TGTGCCAGCAGCCCTACAGTGAGGGTAGACGACACTGAAGCTTTCTTT
TRBV19,TRBJ2-7,few,-,CASTYAASVGYEQYF,TGTGCCAGTACATATGCGGCTAGCGTCGGCTACGAGCAGTACTTC
TRBV6-6,TRBJ2-7,-,TRBD1,CASLNPGGYEQYF,TGTGCCAGCCTCAATCCAGGGGGCTACGAGCAGTACTTC
TRBV6-5,TRBJ2-7,-,-,CASIRGFSSYEQYF,TGTGCCAGCATCCGCGGTTTTAGCTCCTACGAGCAGTACTTC